One sample yielded the 2 T cell receptor beta chains listed below, sequenced in a study of blood T cell repertoires in COVID-19. TCRdb's table, derived via immunoSEQ multiplex PCR, lists solely in-frame clones and lacks some. The table includes around 220,000 clones, around 84% detected once. Sequencing used PBMCs or T cells enriched from blood (not recorded which). The receptors stem from a woman in her thirties or forties with acute COVID-19.

The chain carries TRBV2 and TRBJ2-2; no clear D gene. The length of the CDR3 is 16 residues. V shed 2 bases and J shed 4 bases, with 14 bases lying between them. Germline lookup yields CDR1 SNHLY and CDR2 FYNNEI. CDR3 sequence (DNA): TGTGCCAGCAGTGAACAGCCTAGTATTTTCACCGGGGAGCTGTTTTTT. The encoded protein is CASSEQPSIFTGELFF.

The chain carries TRBV11-1 and TRBJ2-1; weak D call: TRBD2 (6 bases). CDR3 length: 15 amino acids. CDR1 is SGHAT, CDR2 FQDESV, per germline (reference sequence). V was cut by 5 bases and J by 5 bases, with 16 bases left in between. The CDR3 protein is CASSEEGLPNNEQFF. CDR3 DNA sequence: TGTGCCAGCAGCGAAGAGGGACTTCCTAACAATGAGCAGTTCTTC.